This T cell receptor beta chain appears in the sequencing data of a study of T cell responses to AZD1222 COVID-19 vaccine. Study at large: Second-dose recipients at about 4 or about 12 weeks were treated as one pooled group.

Assay used: immunoSEQ multiplex PCR; TCRdb lists only in-frame clones, some missing. This table holds around 70,000 clones, around 84% found once. CDR1 MNHEY and CDR2 SVGEGT come from the germline V gene. Trimming left V 4 bases short and J 2 bases short, with 12 bases between. This CDR3 has 15 residues. The sequence derives from an adult in good health. Source: peripheral blood, taken on day 0 of AZD1222 vaccination. The rearrangement links TRBV6-2 or TRBV6-3 to TRBJ1-5; no firm D call. The CDR3 spells CASSWTLGGNQPQHF. DNA of the CDR3: TGTGCCAGCAGTTGGACTCTGGGAGGCAATCAGCCCCAGCATTTT.